The 20 T cell receptor beta chains below come from one sample, sequenced in a study of Tregs in tolerant kidney transplant recipients. Some clones are missing from TCRdb's copy, which holds only in-frame ones; the method was immunoSEQ multiplex PCR. The sample includes 35,000 to 55,000 clones, roughly nine tenths of them seen just once. Material: Tregs from blood. These receptor sequences come from a human donor in good health.

The gene calls are TRBV7-2 and TRBJ1-1; D is possibly TRBD1 (5 bases). V lost 5 bases and J 2 bases, leaving 12 bases between the germline ends. This CDR3 spans 14 amino acids. Per germline, CDR1 SGHTA and CDR2 FQGNSA. The CDR3 region is CASSRGWGNTEAFF. The DNA of the CDR3 is TGTGCCAGCAGCCGGGGCTGGGGAAACACTGAAGCTTTCTTT. The full variable domain, with the rest looked up from reference TRBV7-2 and TRBJ1-1, is GAGVSQSPSNKVTEKGKDVELRCDPISGHTALYWYRQSLGQGLEFLIYFQGNSAPDKSGLPSDRFSAERTGGSVSTLTIQRTQQEDSAVYLCASSRGWGNTEAFFGQGTRLTVV.

The chain joins TRBV6-6 to TRBJ2-2; TRBD2 matches 9 bases. J was trimmed by 5 bases and V by 4 bases; bases with no gene match: 5. CDR1 and CDR2 from the germline V gene are MNHNY and SVGAGI (reference sequence). The CDR3 length is 15 residues. The CDR3: CASSFSGSPTGELFF. Here the CDR3 DNA reads TGTGCCAGCAGTTTTAGCGGGAGCCCGACCGGGGAGCTGTTTTTT.

CDR3 sequence: CAISGLQQGPFTGYTF. CDR3 DNA: TGTGCCATCAGTGGACTTCAACAGGGCCCCTTCACGGGCTACACCTTC. This rearrangement joins TRBV10-3 to TRBJ1-2, with D perhaps TRBD1 (6 bases). V was clipped by 4 bases and J by 8 bases, with 23 bases between them. This CDR3 has 16 amino acids. Germline V gene lookup returns CDR1 ENHRY and CDR2 SYGVKD.

The chain couples TRBV5-1 to TRBJ2-1; 7 bases match TRBD2. This CDR3 has 14 amino acids. V dropped 2 bases and J dropped 2; count of bases not matched to a gene: 1. The germline V gene has CDR1 SGHRS and CDR2 YFSETQ. As DNA, the CDR3 is TGCGCCAGCAGCTTCCTAGCGGCCTACAATGAGCAGTTCTTC. Translated: CASSFLAAYNEQFF.

The genes are TRBV5-1 and TRBJ2-5, with D perhaps assigned TRBD1 or TRBD2 (5 bases each). CDR1 is SGHRS, CDR2 YFSETQ, per germline. The CDR3 is made up of 11 amino acids. Trimming shortened V by 0 bases and J by 11 bases, and 8 bases separated the two germline ends. Here the CDR3 reads CASSLVGEQYF. As DNA, the CDR3 is TGCGCCAGCAGCTTGGTGGGGGAGCAGTACTTC. The full variable domain, completed using reference TRBV5-1 and TRBJ2-5, is KAGVTQTPRYLIKTRGQQVTLSCSPISGHRSVSWYQQTPGQGLQFLFEYFSETQRNKGNFPGRFSGRQFSNSRSEMNVSTLELGDSALYLCASSLVGEQYFGPGTRLLVL.

The chain has TRBV10-3 and TRBJ1-6; 7 nucleotides agree with TRBD1. The germline CDR1 and CDR2 sequences are ENHRY and SYGVKD. There are 14 residues in the CDR3. The J segment lost 7 bases and the V segment lost 6 bases, leaving 6 bases of the junction unmatched. Here the CDR3 DNA reads TGTGCCATCAGGGGGGACAGCATGAATTCACCCCTCCACTTT. This gives the protein CAIRGDSMNSPLHF.

In this sample, this clone turned up a few times. This chain links TRBV29-1 with TRBJ2-7, with D tentatively TRBD1 or TRBD2 (6 bases each). The germline V and J ends were trimmed by 3 bases and 2 bases, with 14 bases remaining between them. The CDR3 runs to 14 residues. The germline V gene encodes CDR1 SQVTM and CDR2 ANQGSEA. CDR3 DNA sequence: TGCAGCGTTGAGAGGGGGGACCCTCCCTACGAGCAGTACTTC. It translates to CSVERGDPPYEQYF.

The V and J genes are TRBV7-9 and TRBJ2-1; D perhaps matches TRBD1 (5 bases). CDR3 size: 14 residues. Germline CDR1 reads SEHNR; CDR2 reads FQNEAQ (reference sequence). Trimming cost V 1 base and J 9 bases, with 13 bases left between them. CDR3 DNA sequence: TGTGCCAGCAGCTTAGAGGCACAGGTCGGTGAGCAGTTCTTC. Protein: CASSLEAQVGEQFF.

The chain uses TRBV19 and TRBJ1-2; D gene ambiguous. CDR3 length: 11 amino acids. CDR1 and CDR2 from the germline V gene are LNHDA and SQIVND (reference sequence). V gave up 8 bases and J gave up 6 bases, with 10 bases separating them. The chain's CDR3 is CASFLRNGYTF. DNA of the CDR3: TGTGCCAGTTTTCTCAGGAATGGCTACACCTTC.

The rearrangement joins TRBV6-1 to TRBJ1-2; D ambiguous. With 4 bases removed from V and 8 bases from J, the gap between germline ends came to 17 bases. The CDR3 is 14 residues long. CDR1 MNHNS and CDR2 SASEGT come from the germline V gene. CDR3 nucleotide sequence: TGTGCCAGCAGTGTCTCGTCTCTCAGGCCAGGCTACACCTTC. Its translation is CASSVSSLRPGYTF.

About this clone: The sample carries other DNA sequences with the same CDR3. The chain uses TRBV6-5 and TRBJ1-1; unclear D gene. V shed 0 bases and J shed 5 bases, with 7 bases lying between them. The germline V gene has CDR1 MNHEY and CDR2 SVGAGI. The CDR3 contains 13 residues. In DNA, the CDR3 is TGTGCCAGCAGTTACTCGACGAGGACTGAAGCTTTCTTT. It translates to CASSYSTRTEAFF.

This clone appeared a single time. The genes are TRBV10-3 and TRBJ2-7; D remains unclear. The CDR3 sequence is 15 residues long. The V and J ends lost 7 bases and 3 bases respectively, with 19 bases between them. The V gene's germline CDR1 is ENHRY and CDR2 SYGVKD. The CDR3 region is CAIKNGGASIYEQYF. CDR3 DNA: TGTGCCATCAAAAATGGTGGCGCCTCCATCTACGAGCAGTACTTC.

The chain employs TRBV29-1 and TRBJ2-3; D is unresolved. Trimming pared 7 bases from V and 0 bases from J, leaving 8 bases between. CDR1 and CDR2 from the germline V gene are SQVTM and ANQGSEA. CDR3 size: 12 residues. The CDR3 DNA reads TGCAGCGCAGCAGCTAGCACAGATACGCAGTATTTT. Translated: CSAAASTDTQYF.

The chain joins TRBV28 to TRBJ1-1, with unresolved D. This CDR3 has 12 amino acids. Germline V lookup: CDR1 MDHEN, CDR2 SYDVKM. Deletions cut 2 bases from V and 8 bases from J, with 9 bases between. The CDR3 nucleotides are TGTGCCAGCAGTTTAGAACGTACCGAAGCTTTCTTT. Residues: CASSLERTEAFF.

This sequence joins TRBV6-1 and TRBJ2-7; 9 positions match TRBD1. The CDR3 sequence is 15 residues long. With V trimmed by 6 bases and J by 1 base, 7 bases remained unmatched. Per the germline V gene, CDR1 is MNHNS and CDR2 is SASEGT. CDR3 residues: CASSPRDRASYEQYF. The CDR3 DNA is TGTGCCAGCAGCCCGCGGGACAGGGCTTCCTACGAGCAGTACTTC.

The chain links TRBV5-4 to TRBJ1-6; D is undetermined. CDR3 length: 14 residues. Between the trimmed V and J ends, which lost 4 bases and 7 bases, there was a span of 12 bases. The V gene's germline CDR1 is SGHNT and CDR2 YYREEE (reference sequence). CDR3 nucleotide sequence: TGTGCCAGCAGCGGGATAACGGGAAATTCACCCCTCCACTTT. It encodes CASSGITGNSPLHF.

This clone was seen only a few times. This sequence joins TRBV29-1 and TRBJ2-7; D remains ambiguous. CDR1 and CDR2 (germline): SQVTM, ANQGSEA. CDR3 length: 11 amino acids. V dropped 4 bases and J dropped 0 bases, with 4 bases sitting between them. Here the CDR3 reads CSVGNSYEQYF. The CDR3 DNA is TGCAGCGTTGGGAACTCCTACGAGCAGTACTTC.

V and J are TRBV29-1 and TRBJ2-1; either TRBD1 or TRBD2 may fit D (7 bases each). Trimming cost V 4 bases and J 6 bases, with 16 bases left between them. This CDR3 is built from 14 residues. Germline V gene data show CDR1 as SQVTM and CDR2 as ANQGSEA. This CDR3 is CSVAGGGTLNEQFF. CDR3 in DNA: TGCAGCGTTGCAGGGGGGGGAACCCTCAATGAGCAGTTCTTC.

The V and J genes are TRBV6-5 and TRBJ1-5; D might be TRBD1 (6 bases). Germline V gene lookup returns CDR1 MNHEY and CDR2 SVGAGI. This CDR3 spans 15 amino acids. Trimming removed 0 bases from V and 7 bases from J, with 13 bases in between. CDR3 region: CASSYSRGWGQPQHF. CDR3 nucleotide sequence: TGTGCCAGCAGTTACTCGAGGGGGTGGGGCCAGCCCCAGCATTTT.

V and J are TRBV7-2 and TRBJ1-1; 8 bases map to TRBD1. The V gene end was trimmed by 3 bases and the J gene end by 4 bases; junction bases not matched to a gene: 7. The germline V gene has CDR1 SGHTA and CDR2 FQGNSA. The CDR3 has 15 amino acids. CDR3 region: CASSFRGRGGTEAFF. DNA for the CDR3: TGTGCCAGCAGCTTCAGGGGGCGAGGCGGCACTGAAGCTTTCTTT.